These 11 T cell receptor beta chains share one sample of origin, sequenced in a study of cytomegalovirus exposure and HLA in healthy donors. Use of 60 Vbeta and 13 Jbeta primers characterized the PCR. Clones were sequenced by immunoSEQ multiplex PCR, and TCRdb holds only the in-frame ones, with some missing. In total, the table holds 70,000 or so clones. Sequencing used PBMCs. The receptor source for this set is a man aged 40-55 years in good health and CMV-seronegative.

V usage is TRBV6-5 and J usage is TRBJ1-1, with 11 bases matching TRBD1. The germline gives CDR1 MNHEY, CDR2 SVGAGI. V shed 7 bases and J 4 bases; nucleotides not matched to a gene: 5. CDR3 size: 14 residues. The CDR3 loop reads CASNGQGAFTEAFF. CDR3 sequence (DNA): TGTGCCAGCAATGGACAGGGGGCTTTCACTGAAGCTTTCTTT.

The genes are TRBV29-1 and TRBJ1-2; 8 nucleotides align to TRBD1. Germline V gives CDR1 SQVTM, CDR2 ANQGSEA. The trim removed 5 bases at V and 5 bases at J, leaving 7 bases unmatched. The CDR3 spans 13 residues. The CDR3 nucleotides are TGCAGCGTTCTGTGGACAGGGCTTTATGGCTACACCTTC. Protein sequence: CSVLWTGLYGYTF. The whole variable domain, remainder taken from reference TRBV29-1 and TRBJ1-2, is SAVISQKPSRDICQRGTSLTIQCQVDSQVTMMFWYRQQPGQSLTLIATANQGSEATYESGFVIDKFPISRPNLTFSTLTVSNMSPEDSSIYLCSVLWTGLYGYTFGSGTRLTVV.

The CDR3 coding sequence is TGCGCCAGCAGAGGGACAGGGGTGAGGAATGAGCAGTTCTTC. Residues: CASRGTGVRNEQFF. The genes are TRBV10-2 and TRBJ2-1, with 10 bases matching TRBD1. The CDR3 is 14 amino acids. Germline CDR1 and CDR2: WSHSY and SAAADI. Germline trimming cut 6 bases from V and 7 bases from J; bases unmatched to any gene: 6.

CDR3 protein: CASSPREFKGETQYF. The CDR3 DNA is TGTGCCAGCAGCCCGCGGGAGTTCAAGGGGGAGACCCAGTACTTC. This sequence joins TRBV7-8 and TRBJ2-5, with 7 nucleotides matching TRBD2. V lost 5 bases to trimming and J lost 5 bases; unmatched junction nucleotides: 11. The CDR3 consists of 15 residues. Germline V gene data show CDR1 as SGHVS and CDR2 as FQNEAQ.

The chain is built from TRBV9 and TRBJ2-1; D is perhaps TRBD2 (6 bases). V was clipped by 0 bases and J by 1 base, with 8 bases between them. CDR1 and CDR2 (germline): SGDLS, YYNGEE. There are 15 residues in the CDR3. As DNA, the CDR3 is TGTGCCAGCAGCGTAGGACTAGGGTCCTACAATGAGCAGTTCTTC. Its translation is CASSVGLGSYNEQFF.

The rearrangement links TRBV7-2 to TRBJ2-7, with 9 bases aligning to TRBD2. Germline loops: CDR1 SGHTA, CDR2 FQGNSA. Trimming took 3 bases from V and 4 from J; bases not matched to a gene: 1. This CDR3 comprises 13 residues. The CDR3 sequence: CASSFGLAYEQYF. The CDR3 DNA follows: TGTGCCAGCAGCTTCGGACTAGCGTACGAGCAGTACTTC.

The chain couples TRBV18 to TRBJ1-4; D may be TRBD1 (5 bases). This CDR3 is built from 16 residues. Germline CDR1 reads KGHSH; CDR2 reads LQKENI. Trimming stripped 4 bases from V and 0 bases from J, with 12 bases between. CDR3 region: CASSRGRIATNEKLFF. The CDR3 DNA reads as TGTGCCAGCTCACGGGGCAGGATAGCAACTAATGAAAAACTGTTTTTT.

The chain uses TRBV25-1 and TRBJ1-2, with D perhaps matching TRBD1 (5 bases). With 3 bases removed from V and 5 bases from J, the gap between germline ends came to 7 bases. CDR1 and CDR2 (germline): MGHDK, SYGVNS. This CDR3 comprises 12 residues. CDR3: CASSEPGYGYTF. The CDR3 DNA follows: TGTGCCAGCAGTGAGCCAGGGTATGGCTACACCTTC.

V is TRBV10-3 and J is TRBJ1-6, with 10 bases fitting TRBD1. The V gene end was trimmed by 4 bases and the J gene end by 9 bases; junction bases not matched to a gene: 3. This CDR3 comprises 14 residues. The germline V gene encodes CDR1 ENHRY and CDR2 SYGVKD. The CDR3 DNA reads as TGTGCCATCAGTGCTGACAGGGGGCTTTCACCCCTCCACTTT. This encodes CAISADRGLSPLHF.

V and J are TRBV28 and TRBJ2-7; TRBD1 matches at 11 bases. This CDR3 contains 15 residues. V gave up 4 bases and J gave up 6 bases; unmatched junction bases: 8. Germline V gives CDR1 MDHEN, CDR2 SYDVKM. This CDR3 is CASSSRDRGEFEQYF. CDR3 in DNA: TGTGCCAGCAGTTCCAGGGACAGGGGGGAGTTCGAGCAGTACTTC.

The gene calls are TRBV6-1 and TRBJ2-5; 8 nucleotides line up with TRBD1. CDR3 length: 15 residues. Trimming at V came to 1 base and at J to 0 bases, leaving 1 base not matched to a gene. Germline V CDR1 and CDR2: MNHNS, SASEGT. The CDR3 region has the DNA TGTGCCAGCAGTGAAGACAGGGGGTACCAAGAGACCCAGTACTTC. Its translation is CASSEDRGYQETQYF.